This T cell receptor (beta chain) came from a study of blood T cell repertoires in COVID-19. Study-level information: Acute and convalescent COVID-19 samples came from the United States, Italy and Spain. The analysed material was cDNA or gDNA that came from T cells, B-cell-depleted T cells, or PBMCs.

Study processing details: The authors estimated nucleated cell counts from reference gene primer amplification. Libraries were prepared by immunoSEQ multiplex PCR; TCRdb keeps only in-frame clonotypes and omits some of them. Clone size and the V and J calls come from that table; the DNA yielded D and trimming. The sample contains approximately 360,000 clones, around 90% of which appear only once. The sequence was obtained from a man aged 18-30 years with active or convalescent COVID-19. The sample consisted of peripheral blood.

The CDR3 DNA sequence: TGTGCCAGCAGCGTTTGGCCGAGCGGTTACGAGCAGTACTTC. It is translated as CASSVWPSGYEQYF. This chain connects TRBV7-3 to TRBJ2-7; possible D gene TRBD2, 5 bases. The V end lost 5 bases, the J end lost 4 bases, and 15 bases lay between the germline ends. The germline V gene has CDR1 SGHTA and CDR2 FQGTGA. This CDR3 comprises 14 residues.